This T cell receptor (beta chain) is from a study of T-cell memory formation after mild COVID-19. Study details: TCR clusters largely stayed donor specific.

Concerning this clonotype itself: Its target is unknown.

TCRalpha and TCRbeta libraries used 5'RACE with constant-segment primers and UMIs. MiXCR was run by TCRdb on the 5' RACE reads, yielding one entry per CDR3 protein. The sample lists 250,000 to 350,000 distinct CDR3 sequences; around a sixth were seen once. General study results and limits: Pre-infection memory held some responding clones, suggesting pre-existing cross-reactive T cells responded. From day 15 to 85, contracting clones were balanced between CD4 and CD8, whereas later expanders leaned toward CD4+.

The receptor's source is a young man who had mild COVID-19 (a few samples of this study predate the infection). Cell type and time point are not known. The specimen sequenced was PBMCs or a T cell subset sorted from them (not recorded which).

The CDR3 reads CSANERGVWDTQYF. In nucleotides, the CDR3 is TGCAGTGCTAACGAGCGGGGGGTGTGGGATACGCAGTATTTT. The gene calls are TRBV20-1 and TRBJ2-3; 9 positions agree with TRBD2. V lost 4 bases, J lost 6 bases, and 8 bases stayed unmatched. The CDR3 spans 14 residues. The germline gives CDR1 DFQATT, CDR2 SNEGSKA (reference sequence).